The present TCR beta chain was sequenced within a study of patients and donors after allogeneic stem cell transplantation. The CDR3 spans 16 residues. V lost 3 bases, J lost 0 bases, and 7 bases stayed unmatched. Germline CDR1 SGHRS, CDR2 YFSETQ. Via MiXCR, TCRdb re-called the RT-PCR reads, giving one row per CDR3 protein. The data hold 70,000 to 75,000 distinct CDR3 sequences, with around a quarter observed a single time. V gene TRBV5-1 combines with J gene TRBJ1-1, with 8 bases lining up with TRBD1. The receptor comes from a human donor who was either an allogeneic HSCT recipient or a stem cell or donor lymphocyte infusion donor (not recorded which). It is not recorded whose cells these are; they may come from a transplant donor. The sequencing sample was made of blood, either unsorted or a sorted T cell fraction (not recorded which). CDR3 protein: CASSYSRTGMNTEAFF. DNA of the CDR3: TGCGCCAGCAGCTATTCTCGGACAGGGATGAACACTGAAGCTTTCTTT. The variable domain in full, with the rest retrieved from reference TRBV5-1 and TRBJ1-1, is KAGVTQTPRYLIKTRGQQVTLSCSPISGHRSVSWYQQTPGQGLQFLFEYFSETQRNKGNFPGRFSGRQFSNSRSEMNVSTLELGDSALYLCASSYSRTGMNTEAFFGQGTRLTVV.